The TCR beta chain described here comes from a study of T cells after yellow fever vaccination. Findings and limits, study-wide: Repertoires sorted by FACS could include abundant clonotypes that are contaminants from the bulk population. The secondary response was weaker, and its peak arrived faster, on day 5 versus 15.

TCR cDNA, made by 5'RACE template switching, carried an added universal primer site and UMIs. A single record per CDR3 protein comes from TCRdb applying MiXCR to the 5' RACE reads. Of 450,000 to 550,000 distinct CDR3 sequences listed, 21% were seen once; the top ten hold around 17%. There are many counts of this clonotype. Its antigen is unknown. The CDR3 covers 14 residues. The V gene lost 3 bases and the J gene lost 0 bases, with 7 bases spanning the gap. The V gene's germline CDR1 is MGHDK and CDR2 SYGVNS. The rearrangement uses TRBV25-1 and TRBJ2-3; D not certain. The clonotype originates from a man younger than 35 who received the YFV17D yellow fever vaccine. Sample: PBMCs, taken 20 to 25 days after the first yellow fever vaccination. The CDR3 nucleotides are TGTGCCAGCAGTGATCGGCCTAGCACAGATACGCAGTATTTT. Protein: CASSDRPSTDTQYF. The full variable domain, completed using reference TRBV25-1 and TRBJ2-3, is EADIYQTPRYLVIGTGKKITLECSQTMGHDKMYWYQQDPGMELHLIHYSYGVNSTEKGDLSSESTVSRIRTEHFPLTLESARPSHTSQYLCASSDRPSTDTQYFGPGTRLTVL.